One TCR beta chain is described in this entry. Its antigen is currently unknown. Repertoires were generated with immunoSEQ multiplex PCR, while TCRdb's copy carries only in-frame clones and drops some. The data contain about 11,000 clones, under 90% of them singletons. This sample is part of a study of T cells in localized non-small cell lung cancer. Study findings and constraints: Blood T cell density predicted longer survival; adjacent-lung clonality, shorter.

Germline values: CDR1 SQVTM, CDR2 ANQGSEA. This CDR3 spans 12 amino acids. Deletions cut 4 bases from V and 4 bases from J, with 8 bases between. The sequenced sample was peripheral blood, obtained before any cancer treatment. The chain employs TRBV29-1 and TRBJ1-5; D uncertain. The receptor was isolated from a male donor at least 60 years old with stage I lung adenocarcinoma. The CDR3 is CSVGELNQPQHF. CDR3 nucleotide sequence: TGCAGCGTTGGTGAGTTAAATCAGCCCCAGCATTTT.